These T cell receptor beta chains were read from a single sample in a study of T-cell reconstitution after alpha-beta-depleted transplantation in children. TCRdb independently ran MiXCR on the PCR reads; one entry per CDR3 protein. This sample has fewer than 550,000 distinct CDR3 sequences, with around 10% found just once. The input for sequencing was PBMCs, mostly from graft donor cells, taken 180 days after TCRalphabeta/CD19-depleted stem cell transplant. The receptors come from a female patient aged 2-9 years who had a stem cell transplant for aplastic anemia, so the T cells may come from the graft donor. Both conserved end residues are part of each CDR3. The order of the fields is clone size, V gene, D gene, J gene, CDR3 protein, CDR3 DNA. A D gene is named only where the DNA matches it firmly. Rows give clone size only sometimes, using once, few, many, or a class for an expanded clone.

size: once; V: TRBV19; D: .; J: TRBJ2-7; CDR3: CASSIILSGAYEQYF; DNA: TGTGCCAGTAGTATAATCCTTTCGGGGGCCTACGAGCAGTACTTC
size: .; V: TRBV9; D: TRBD1; J: TRBJ2-5; CDR3: CASSGPGQGAETQYF; DNA: TGTGCCAGCAGCGGCCCGGGACAGGGGGCAGAGACCCAGTACTTC
size: .; V: TRBV7-2; D: TRBD1; J: TRBJ2-5; CDR3: CASSHQQGFQETQYF; DNA: TGTGCCAGCAGCCACCAACAGGGGTTCCAAGAGACCCAGTACTTC
size: few; V: TRBV12-3/TRBV12-4; D: .; J: TRBJ2-5; CDR3: CASSFQGGSETQYF; DNA: TGTGCCAGCAGTTTTCAGGGGGGGAGCGAGACCCAGTACTTC
size: .; V: TRBV28; D: TRBD2; J: TRBJ2-1; CDR3: CASSLFTSGIGAYNEQFF; DNA: TGTGCCAGCAGTTTATTTACCAGCGGGATAGGCGCGTACAATGAGCAGTTCTTC
size: many; V: TRBV15; D: TRBD1; J: TRBJ2-7; CDR3: CATQLFGGQGSYEQYF; DNA: TGTGCCACCCAGCTTTTCGGGGGACAGGGATCCTACGAGCAGTACTTC
size: few; V: TRBV29-1; D: TRBD1; J: TRBJ2-1; CDR3: CSVEDPGQGLGLNEQFF; DNA: TGCAGCGTTGAAGACCCGGGACAGGGACTTGGACTTAATGAGCAGTTCTTC
size: few; V: TRBV11-2; D: .; J: TRBJ2-7; CDR3: CASSLDWVLRTYEQYF; DNA: TGTGCCAGCAGCTTAGATTGGGTACTCCGTACCTACGAGCAGTACTTC
size: .; V: TRBV7-3; D: .; J: TRBJ2-3; CDR3: CASSYHPNADTQYF; DNA: TGTGCCAGCAGCTACCATCCCAACGCAGATACGCAGTATTTT
size: .; V: TRBV18; D: .; J: TRBJ1-5; CDR3: CASSRGREEPQHF; DNA: TGTGCCAGCTCGCGGGGGCGCGAGGAGCCCCAGCATTTT
size: .; V: TRBV4-1; D: .; J: TRBJ2-1; CDR3: CASSQTGRAGAGMSSNNEQFF; DNA: TGCGCCAGCAGCCAGACGGGTAGGGCTGGTGCGGGTATGAGCTCCAACAATGAGCAGTTCTTC
size: .; V: TRBV27; D: .; J: TRBJ1-1; CDR3: CASSLYLGFEAFF; DNA: TGTGCCAGCAGTTTATATCTCGGGTTTGAAGCTTTCTTT
size: .; V: TRBV7-2; D: .; J: TRBJ2-3; CDR3: CASSLAVLSGDTQYF; DNA: TGTGCCAGCAGCTTAGCGGTCCTAAGCGGAGATACGCAGTATTTT
size: few; V: TRBV27; D: .; J: TRBJ2-1; CDR3: CASSPIDRDNYNEQFF; DNA: TGTGCCAGCAGTCCGATCGACCGGGACAACTACAATGAGCAGTTCTTC
size: many; V: TRBV3-1; D: .; J: TRBJ2-1; CDR3: CASSTGTSSHNEQFF; DNA: TGTGCCAGCAGCACAGGGACCTCCTCCCACAATGAGCAGTTCTTC
size: .; V: TRBV28; D: .; J: TRBJ1-6; CDR3: CASRAGSYNSPLHF; DNA: TGTGCCAGCAGGGCAGGCTCCTATAATTCACCCCTCCACTTT
size: few; V: TRBV7-8; D: .; J: TRBJ1-1; CDR3: CASSGRGSTEAFF; DNA: TGTGCCAGCAGCGGTAGGGGAAGCACTGAAGCTTTCTTT
size: few; V: TRBV4-1; D: .; J: TRBJ2-7; CDR3: CASSQETVSTYEQYF; DNA: TGCGCCAGCAGCCAAGAGACAGTGTCCACCTACGAGCAGTACTTC
size: many; V: TRBV21-1; D: .; J: TRBJ2-3; CDR3: CASSPAGASEGDTQYF; DNA: TGTGCCAGCAGCCCGGCAGGGGCTAGCGAAGGAGATACGCAGTATTTT
size: .; V: TRBV27; D: .; J: TRBJ2-7; CDR3: CASSPRMSGFFIGSYEQYF; DNA: TGTGCCAGCAGTCCAAGGATGTCAGGGTTCTTTATTGGCTCCTACGAGCAGTACTTC
size: few; V: TRBV5-1; D: TRBD2; J: TRBJ2-7; CDR3: CASSPSSGIYEQYF; DNA: TGCGCCAGCAGCCCCTCTAGCGGGATATACGAGCAGTACTTC
size: few; V: TRBV7-2; D: .; J: TRBJ2-3; CDR3: CASSLVRATVDTQYF; DNA: TGTGCCAGCAGCTTAGTTCGGGCCACTGTGGATACGCAGTATTTT
size: few; V: TRBV18; D: TRBD1; J: TRBJ2-1; CDR3: CASSLSGQTYNEQFF; DNA: TGTGCCAGCTCACTGTCGGGACAGACATACAATGAGCAGTTCTTC
size: few; V: TRBV25-1; D: TRBD1; J: TRBJ1-4; CDR3: CASGEPGQAPEELFF; DNA: TGTGCCAGCGGCGAACCGGGACAGGCCCCAGAGGAACTGTTTTTT
size: .; V: TRBV20-1; D: .; J: TRBJ2-1; CDR3: CSAPDTGGDEQFF; DNA: TGCAGTGCCCCCGACACGGGTGGCGATGAGCAGTTCTTC
size: few; V: TRBV19; D: TRBD2; J: TRBJ2-3; CDR3: CASSIPALAGVTDTQYF; DNA: TGTGCCAGTAGTATCCCGGCGCTAGCGGGAGTCACAGATACGCAGTATTTT
size: .; V: TRBV7-8; D: .; J: TRBJ1-1; CDR3: CASSLGGSGLGEAFF; DNA: TGTGCCAGCAGCTTAGGAGGTTCAGGCCTCGGTGAAGCTTTCTTT
size: .; V: TRBV7-8; D: .; J: TRBJ1-1; CDR3: CASSARGGDTEAFF; DNA: TGTGCCAGCAGTGCTCGTGGGGGGGACACTGAAGCTTTCTTT
size: .; V: TRBV29-1; D: TRBD1; J: TRBJ2-1; CDR3: CSVSGTGGNEQFF; DNA: TGCAGCGTTTCCGGGACAGGGGGCAATGAGCAGTTCTTC
size: few; V: TRBV20-1; D: .; J: TRBJ1-1; CDR3: CSAVGPGRLVAKNTEAFF; DNA: TGCAGTGCTGTCGGCCCGGGACGGTTGGTGGCGAAGAACACTGAAGCTTTCTTT
size: few; V: TRBV24-1; D: TRBD1; J: TRBJ1-1; CDR3: CATSPSDRDTEAFF; DNA: TGTGCCACCTCCCCATCAGACAGGGACACTGAAGCTTTCTTT
size: .; V: TRBV7-9; D: TRBD2; J: TRBJ2-1; CDR3: CASSRTSLYNEQFF; DNA: TGTGCCAGCAGCCGGACTAGCCTCTACAATGAGCAGTTCTTC